These 21 T cell receptor beta chains were all obtained from the same sample, sequenced in a study of blood T cells in healthy people across ages. With a J-beta primer mix and a sample-barcoded 5' primer, a second PCR ran about 6 to 11 cycles. TCRdb independently ran MiXCR on the 5' RACE reads; one entry per CDR3 protein. The data hold around 1.5 million distinct CDR3 sequences, with 45% to 70% observed a single time. Specimen: blood. These receptors all come from a young man in good health.

The gene calls are TRBV7-2 and TRBJ1-5; 7 bases match TRBD1. Germline V gene data show CDR1 as SGHTA and CDR2 as FQGNSA. Trimming removed 4 bases from V and 7 bases from J; junction bases left unmatched: 7. The CDR3 covers 14 residues. In DNA, the CDR3 is TGTGCCAGCAGCTCAAACAGGGGAGGACAGCCCCAGCATTTT. Translating gives CASSSNRGGQPQHF.

The V call is TRBV4-2, the J call TRBJ2-1, with 8 bases that match TRBD1. Near its end, the DNA agrees better with TRBJ2-7, so the J call may be wrong. The CDR3 runs to 14 residues. Germline V gene lookup returns CDR1 LGHNA and CDR2 YNFKEQ. CDR3 sequence (DNA): TGTGCCAGCAGCCCAGGGACAGGCCATTGGGAGCAGTACTTC. It encodes CASSPGTGHWEQYF.

This clonotype was seen only a few times. CDR3 residues: CASSWTTSGSHEQYF. The DNA for the CDR3 is TGTGCCAGCAGTTGGACAACTAGCGGGAGCCACGAGCAGTACTTC. The chain joins TRBV25-1 to TRBJ2-7, with 11 bases matching TRBD2. CDR3 length: 15 amino acids. The germline gives CDR1 MGHDK, CDR2 SYGVNS. The V segment lost 5 bases and the J segment 5 bases; nucleotides outside the gene matches: 8.

The gene calls are TRBV5-1 and TRBJ1-2, with 8 bases aligning to TRBD1. The CDR3 runs 14 residues. Germline CDR1 is SGHRS and CDR2 is YFSETQ. The J segment lost 4 bases and the V segment lost 5 bases, leaving 7 bases of the junction unmatched. The CDR3 sequence: CASRTTGGSYGYTF. The DNA of the CDR3 is TGCGCCAGCAGGACAACAGGGGGAAGCTATGGCTACACCTTC.

The chain links TRBV29-1 to TRBJ2-7; the match to TRBD2 covers 7 bases. After removal of 5 bases from V and 2 bases from J, the junction contained 3 bases not matched to a gene. This CDR3 contains 12 residues. Looked up from germline, CDR1 is SQVTM and CDR2 is ANQGSEA. The DNA for the CDR3 is TGCAGCGTTCGGACTAGACCCTACGAGCAGTACTTC. Encoded protein: CSVRTRPYEQYF.

This CDR3 is CAISDPRTGGAGGDYTF. The CDR3 DNA sequence: TGTGCCATCAGTGACCCTCGGACAGGGGGCGCGGGAGGCGACTACACCTTC. The chain carries TRBV10-3 and TRBJ1-2, with 11 bases identical to TRBD1. J gave up 10 bases and V 3 bases, and 16 bases lay outside the gene matches. This CDR3 is 17 amino acids long. Germline V gene sequence: CDR1 ENHRY, CDR2 SYGVKD.

This clonotype occurred a few times. The chain links TRBV15 to TRBJ2-4; D not resolved. The J call may be incorrect, as the DNA end agrees better with TRBJ2-7. Looked up from germline, CDR1 is LNHNV and CDR2 is YYDKDF (reference sequence). The CDR3 extends over 14 amino acids. CDR3 residues: CATSRGGFWVEQYF. DNA of the CDR3: TGTGCCACCAGCAGAGGGGGATTTTGGGTCGAGCAGTACTTC.

The chain recombines TRBV27 with TRBJ2-7; D is perhaps TRBD2 (5 bases). Germline V CDR1 and CDR2: MNHEY, SMNVEV (reference sequence). V dropped 4 bases and J dropped 0 bases, with 13 bases sitting between them. This CDR3 is built from 15 residues. The DNA for the CDR3 is TGTGCCAGCAGTTCGAGCGGAGTCCGCTCCTACGAGCAGTACTTC. Translated, it gives CASSSSGVRSYEQYF.

The chain carries TRBV3-1 and TRBJ1-2; possible D gene TRBD1, 6 bases. V dropped 5 bases and J dropped 1 base, with 17 bases sitting between them. This CDR3 is 16 amino acids long. Germline V gene data show CDR1 as LGHDT and CDR2 as YNNKEL (reference sequence). The CDR3 protein is CASSFVNRVSNYGYTF. The DNA for the CDR3 is TGTGCCAGCAGCTTTGTTAACAGGGTCAGTAACTATGGCTACACCTTC.

The chain couples TRBV7-9 to TRBJ1-2; D remains ambiguous. The V and J ends lost 4 bases and 3 bases respectively, with 18 bases between them. The CDR3 has 16 amino acids. Germline V lookup: CDR1 SEHNR, CDR2 FQNEAQ (reference sequence). The CDR3 nucleotides are TGTGCCAGCAGCTACATTGAGGAAGGAAGCGACTATGGCTACACCTTC. Translating gives CASSYIEEGSDYGYTF. Drawing the rest from reference TRBV7-9 and TRBJ1-2, the complete variable domain is DTGVSQNPRHKITKRGQNVTFRCDPISEHNRLYWYRQTLGQGPEFLTYFQNEAQLEKSRLLSDRFSAERPKGSFSTLEIQRTEQGDSAMYLCASSYIEEGSDYGYTFGSGTRLTVV.

The sample holds many counts of this clonotype. The chain recombines TRBV28 with TRBJ2-6; D not certain. Trimming shortened V by 6 bases and J by 0 bases, and 3 bases separated the two germline ends. This CDR3 spans 13 amino acids. Germline assignment: CDR1 MDHEN and CDR2 SYDVKM. CDR3 region: CASRPSGANVLTF. CDR3 sequence (DNA): TGTGCCAGCAGGCCCTCTGGGGCCAACGTCCTGACTTTC. The full variable domain, rest sourced from reference TRBV28 and TRBJ2-6, is DVKVTQSSRYLVKRTGEKVFLECVQDMDHENMFWYRQDPGLGLRLIYFSYDVKMKEKGDIPEGYSVSREKKERFSLILESASTNQTSMYLCASRPSGANVLTFGAGSRLTVL.

The chain joins TRBV9 to TRBJ2-1; TRBD2 aligns across 11 bases. V trimming: 3 bases; J trimming: 9 bases; junction bases outside the gene matches: 11. The CDR3 consists of 16 residues. The V gene's germline CDR1 is SGDLS and CDR2 YYNGEE. The chain's CDR3 is CASSERLAGTRGEQFF. The CDR3 DNA reads as TGTGCCAGCAGCGAAAGACTAGCGGGGACACGGGGTGAGCAGTTCTTC.

In DNA form, the CDR3 reads TGCGCCAGCAGCTTACCTTCCGGGACAGGGTTCCGAGAGCAGTACTTC. Protein product: CASSLPSGTGFREQYF. The chain has TRBV5-1 and TRBJ2-7; TRBD1 matches at 9 bases. Germline trimming cut 2 bases from V and 7 bases from J; bases unmatched to any gene: 13. Germline CDR1 is SGHRS and CDR2 is YFSETQ. The CDR3 is made up of 16 amino acids.

Points on this clonotype: Germline is not matched at one junction end, which may reflect a read error. The chain has TRBV4-1 and TRBJ1-4, with D perhaps TRBD1 (5 bases). The CDR3 has 16 amino acids. Germline CDR1 and CDR2: MGHRA and YSYEKL. The CDR3 loop reads CASSQFAGTRNENLFF. CDR3 nucleotide sequence: TGCGCCAGCAGCCAATTCGCAGGGACTAGGAATGAAAATCTGTTTTTT.

Comment on this clonotype: At one end the junction does not follow the germline gene, possibly because of a read error. J is TRBJ2-3 and V is TRBV5-1; D uncertain. The CDR3 consists of 16 residues. Germline V gives CDR1 SGHRS, CDR2 YFSETQ. CDR3 coding DNA: TGCGCCAGCAGCCTATACAGTGCGGACCTCACAGATGCGCAGTATTTT. This sequence encodes CASSLYSADLTDAQYF.

In this sample, this clonotype turned up a few times. The gene calls are TRBV4-3 and TRBJ1-2, with a tentative D call TRBD1 (6 bases). CDR1 is LGHNA and CDR2 is YSLEER in the germline V gene. V was trimmed by 0 bases and J by 5 bases, leaving 19 bases between them. The CDR3 is 17 amino acids. The chain's CDR3 is CASSQDSLGHREYGYTF. In DNA form, the CDR3 reads TGCGCCAGCAGCCAAGATTCCTTGGGGCACAGGGAGTATGGCTACACCTTC.

The chain has TRBV5-6 and TRBJ2-1; D ambiguous. Germline V gene data show CDR1 as SGHDT and CDR2 as YYEEEE. The CDR3 contains 15 residues. Trimming shortened V by 4 bases and J by 0 bases, and 11 bases separated the two germline ends. DNA for the CDR3: TGTGCCAGCAGCCCTACCCCGGGCTCCTACAATGAGCAGTTCTTC. Residues: CASSPTPGSYNEQFF. Combining the CDR3 with reference TRBV5-6 and TRBJ2-1 gives the whole variable domain DAGVTQSPTHLIKTRGQQVTLRCSPKSGHDTVSWYQQALGQGPQFIFQYYEEEERQRGNFPDRFSGHQFPNYSSELNVNALLLGDSALYLCASSPTPGSYNEQFFGPGTRLTVL.

The chain employs TRBV12-3 or TRBV12-4 and TRBJ2-5, with 7 bases lining up with TRBD2. V dropped 2 bases and J dropped 5; count of bases not matched to a gene: 5. CDR3 size: 14 residues. The CDR3 DNA follows: TGTGCCAGCAGTTTAACCCAGGGAGGGGAGACCCAGTACTTC. This sequence encodes CASSLTQGGETQYF.

There are a few counts of this clonotype. The V gene is TRBV4-1, the J gene TRBJ2-7, with 10 nucleotides matching TRBD2. The CDR3 is 16 residues long. The V gene's germline CDR1 is MGHRA and CDR2 YSYEKL. V shed 1 base, J shed 3 bases, and the junction held 6 bases outside the gene matches. CDR3 sequence: CASSQGRTSGLYEQYF. The CDR3 DNA follows: TGCGCCAGCAGCCAAGGGCGGACTAGCGGTCTCTACGAGCAGTACTTC.

This clonotype was counted a few times. The chain combines TRBV6-5 with TRBJ2-5; TRBD2 agrees at 9 bases. Germline lookup yields CDR1 MNHEY and CDR2 SVGAGI. The CDR3 has 19 amino acids. Trimming took 2 bases from V and 1 from J; bases not matched to a gene: 14. As DNA, the CDR3 is TGTGCCAGCAGTTACATCGGAGCGGGGGGCCTAAGACCCCAAGAGACCCAGTACTTC. Translating it yields CASSYIGAGGLRPQETQYF.

This clonotype was detected a few times. The chain uses TRBV10-3 and TRBJ2-1; D not certain. V was clipped by 4 bases and J by 7 bases, with 5 bases between them. CDR3 length equals 11 residues. Germline V gene lookup returns CDR1 ENHRY and CDR2 SYGVKD. The CDR3 DNA reads TGTGCCATCAGTGGTTATAATGAGCAGTTCTTC. Translated, it gives CAISGYNEQFF.